This passage covers 9 T cell receptor beta chains from one sample sequenced in a study of blood T cells in healthy people across ages. It was with a sample-barcoded 5' primer and a J-beta primer mix that a second PCR of roughly 6 to 12 cycles was run. One entry per CDR3 protein results from TCRdb running MiXCR on the 5' RACE reads. The sample includes 1.5 million to 2 million distinct CDR3 sequences, roughly 43% seen only once; the top ten take 20% to 25%. The sequenced material came from blood. The receptors originated from a human donor in good health.

Notes on this clonotype: The junction departs from the called germline gene at one end, perhaps through a read error. This chain connects TRBV6-5 to TRBJ2-7, with 8 bases that match TRBD1. Germline CDR1 is MNHEY and CDR2 is SVGAGI. The CDR3 runs to 14 residues. Here the CDR3 reads CASSYGQGSYKQYF. As DNA, the CDR3 is TGTGCCAGCAGTTATGGACAGGGTTCCTACAAGCAGTACTTC.

The sample holds a few counts of this clonotype. The V gene is TRBV7-3, the J gene TRBJ2-1; 11 bases map to TRBD1. V was pared by 4 bases and J by 7 bases, with 9 bases of the junction left unmatched. The CDR3 totals 16 residues. Per germline, CDR1 SGHTA and CDR2 FQGTGA. The CDR3 DNA follows: TGTGCCAGCAGCTCCTTGGGGGGACAGGGGGAGAATGAGCAGTTCTTC. Amino acids: CASSSLGGQGENEQFF. Full variable domain (remainder filled in from reference TRBV7-3 and TRBJ2-1): GAGVSQTPSNKVTEKGKYVELRCDPISGHTALYWYRQSLGQGPEFLIYFQGTGAADDSGLPNDRFFAVRPEGSVSTLKIQRTERGDSAVYLCASSSLGGQGENEQFFGPGTRLTVL.

This clonotype was seen only a few times. The V call is TRBV9, the J call TRBJ2-3, with 7 bases aligning to TRBD1. With 3 bases clipped from V and 5 bases from J, the junction kept 12 bases outside the gene matches. The germline V gene has CDR1 SGDLS and CDR2 YYNGEE. This CDR3 spans 16 amino acids. Written as DNA, the CDR3 is TGTGCCAGCAGCGCGCCGGGACAGCCGATAGGAGATACGCAGTATTTT. Translated, it gives CASSAPGQPIGDTQYF.

The chain recombines TRBV10-3 with TRBJ2-5; TRBD2 might be the D (6 bases). The assigned J gene may be wrong: the sequence end matches TRBJ2-7 better. CDR1 and CDR2 from the germline V gene are ENHRY and SYGVKD. This CDR3 is 16 amino acids long. CDR3 in amino acids: CAISESSLAFVYEQYF. In nucleotides, the CDR3 is TGTGCCATCAGTGAGTCGAGCCTAGCGTTTGTATACGAGCAGTACTTC.

The V gene is TRBV4-1, the J gene TRBJ1-6, with D unresolved. CDR3 length: 16 amino acids. Trimming cost V 2 bases and J 10 bases, with 18 bases left between them. Germline CDR1 is MGHRA and CDR2 is YSYEKL. CDR3 sequence: CASSQWVRAEVSPLHF. The DNA for the CDR3 is TGCGCCAGCAGCCAATGGGTCCGTGCCGAAGTGTCACCCCTCCACTTT.

The chain has TRBV18 and TRBJ2-7; 7 bases agree with TRBD1. V was clipped by 3 bases and J by 6 bases; unmatched bases: 11. The germline V gene has CDR1 KGHSH and CDR2 LQKENI. The CDR3 sequence is 15 residues long. In nucleotides, the CDR3 is TGTGCCAGCTCACCCTACACAGGGGTGATGGGCGAGCAGTACTTC. Translating gives CASSPYTGVMGEQYF.

The chain is built from TRBV5-1 and TRBJ2-1; D not resolved. The CDR3 runs 12 residues. The germline CDR1 and CDR2 sequences are SGHRS and YFSETQ. Trimming pared 4 bases from V and 7 bases from J, leaving 9 bases between. The DNA of the CDR3 is TGCGCCAGCAGCGTCACAGAGAATGAGCAGTTCTTC. It yields the protein CASSVTENEQFF.

This clonotype has a handful of counts. This rearrangement joins TRBV7-3 to TRBJ2-1; D is possibly TRBD1 (6 bases). The ends were cut back, 5 bases at V and 1 base at J, with 15 bases in the middle. The CDR3 extends over 16 amino acids. CDR1 and CDR2 (germline): SGHTA, FQGTGA. CDR3 residues: CASSPLGGGSYNEQFF. The DNA for the CDR3 is TGTGCCAGCAGCCCCTTAGGGGGTGGGTCCTACAATGAGCAGTTCTTC.

The V call is TRBV20-1, the J call TRBJ1-6; tentatively, D is TRBD1 (6 bases). There are 13 residues in the CDR3. Germline V lookup: CDR1 DFQATT, CDR2 SNEGSKA (reference sequence). CDR3 loop: CSADSSYNSPLHF. The CDR3 DNA reads as TGCAGCGCGGACAGCTCCTATAATTCACCCCTCCACTTT.